This T cell receptor beta chain was profiled in a study of identical twins. From the 5' RACE reads, TCRdb called clonotypes with MiXCR, one entry per CDR3 protein. The sample has around 230,000 distinct CDR3 sequences; about 6.7% are singletons. These sequences were also reported in another study, on T cells expressing NK-cell markers.

Material for sequencing was CD8+ T cells sorted from blood. The source is a young woman in good health.

This CDR3 is CASSYPGSGYNEQFF. The CDR3 region has the DNA TGTGCCAGCAGTTACCCGGGTAGCGGATACAATGAGCAGTTCTTC. The V and J genes are TRBV6-2 or TRBV6-3 and TRBJ2-1; D is perhaps TRBD2 (6 bases). Trimming removed 2 bases from V and 4 bases from J, with 12 bases in between. The CDR3 loop spans 15 amino acids. Germline CDR1 and CDR2: MNHEY and SVGEGT.